Shown below are 2 T cell receptor beta chains from a single sample sequenced in a study of CD8+CD57+ T cells in acquired aplastic anemia. TCR beta VDJ and CDR3 profiles were obtained from a genomic DNA template. TCRdb reprocessed the reads via MiXCR and lists one record per CDR3 protein. The data show under 200,000 distinct CDR3 sequences, with nearly 50% seen just once and approximately 9.4% held by the top ten. Patients chosen for sequencing had CD8+CD57+ cells that had expanded, as shown by flow cytometry. The sequenced sample consisted of sorted CD4+, CD8+, or CD8+CD57+ T cells (not recorded which) from PBMCs. Receptor source: a human donor with aplastic anemia.

In this sample, this clonotype turned up a few times. This chain's CDR3 is CASSPEYGYTF. CDR3 nucleotides: TGTGCCAGCAGTCCAGAATATGGCTACACCTTC. The chain has TRBV2 and TRBJ1-2, with no clear D. V lost 5 bases and J 5 bases, leaving 6 bases between the germline ends. Germline V gives CDR1 SNHLY, CDR2 FYNNEI. This CDR3 region has 11 residues.

Ten or more counts support this clonotype. The chain carries TRBV11-3 and TRBJ1-1; 9 nucleotides line up with TRBD1. From germline, CDR1 is SGHNT and CDR2 YENEEA. The V and J ends lost 4 bases and 1 base, in that order; junction bases with no gene match: 4. This CDR3 has 15 residues. In nucleotides, the CDR3 is TGTGCCAGCAGCTCGACAGGGGGAAAGAACACTGAAGCTTTCTTT. Translated, it gives CASSSTGGKNTEAFF.